The clone carrying this T cell receptor beta chain counts as medium-sized. Its antigen is still unknown. Per the original data handling: Researchers built a distant-metastasis classifier for papillary thyroid cancer that drew on CDR3 differences across clinicopathological groups. MiXCR was used by TCRdb to re-call the PCR reads. TCRdb, rather than the study authors, made the V and J calls. The sample contains fewer than 100,000 clones, about 15% of which appear only once. J gave up 7 bases and V 9 bases, and 9 bases lay outside the gene matches. The germline gives CDR1 WNHNN, CDR2 SYGVQD (reference sequence). There are 14 residues in the CDR3. No patient received treatment before thyroid surgery. This record comes from a study of metastatic and nonmetastatic thyroid tumors. Background on the study: Repertoire data that came from the blood and tumor or nodule tissue of malignant and benign thyroid patients were compared. Overall study findings and caveats: A significant increase in TCR beta diversity was reportedly seen in malignant thyroid tumors relative to benign nodules, in blood and tumor.

The V gene is TRBV10-1, the J gene TRBJ1-6; the match to TRBD1 covers 7 bases. This receptor was obtained from a female donor with papillary thyroid cancer or a benign thyroid nodule (not recorded which). Some clones in this sample may be carry-over from other donors' samples. Source material: blood. In nucleotides, the CDR3 is TGCGCCAGTACTCCGAGGGGGCTAAATTCACCCCTCCACTTT. This translates into CASTPRGLNSPLHF.